This T cell receptor (beta chain) appears in the sequencing data of a study of shared clonotypes between healthy human individuals. Study background: Samples came from a couple of female and three male donors aged 18 to 49. Study outcomes and limitations: The study's rarefaction showed incomplete sorted-subset sequencing despite large depth. Larger estimated richness was generally recorded for naive subsets relative to memory subsets.

The CDR3 runs 13 residues. Germline V gene data show CDR1 as LNHDA and CDR2 as SQIVND (reference sequence). Trimming pared 8 bases from V and 4 bases from J, leaving 14 bases between. Measured with immunoSEQ multiplex PCR; TCRdb has only the in-frame clones, and not every one. Here the sample spans around 2.5 million clones, over 85% being singletons. Only one count was recorded for this clone. Its antigen is still unknown. Sequenced input: naive CD4+ T cells from PBMCs. Indicated subset: CD45RA+ positively selected. This receptor was taken from a man in his late teens or twenties in good health. Some clones in this sample may be carry-over from other donors' samples. The chain joins TRBV19 to TRBJ2-5, with D perhaps matching TRBD2 (6 bases). Here the CDR3 DNA reads TGTGCCAGTGCACGGGAGATTGGAGAGACCCAGTACTTC. Translation: CASAREIGETQYF. The full variable domain, in which reference TRBV19 and TRBJ2-5 provide the parts outside the CDR3, is DGGITQSPKYLFRKEGQNVTLSCEQNLNHDAMYWYRQDPGQGLRLIYYSQIVNDFQKGDIAEGYSVSREKKESFPLTVTSAQKNPTAFYLCASAREIGETQYFGPGTRLLVL.